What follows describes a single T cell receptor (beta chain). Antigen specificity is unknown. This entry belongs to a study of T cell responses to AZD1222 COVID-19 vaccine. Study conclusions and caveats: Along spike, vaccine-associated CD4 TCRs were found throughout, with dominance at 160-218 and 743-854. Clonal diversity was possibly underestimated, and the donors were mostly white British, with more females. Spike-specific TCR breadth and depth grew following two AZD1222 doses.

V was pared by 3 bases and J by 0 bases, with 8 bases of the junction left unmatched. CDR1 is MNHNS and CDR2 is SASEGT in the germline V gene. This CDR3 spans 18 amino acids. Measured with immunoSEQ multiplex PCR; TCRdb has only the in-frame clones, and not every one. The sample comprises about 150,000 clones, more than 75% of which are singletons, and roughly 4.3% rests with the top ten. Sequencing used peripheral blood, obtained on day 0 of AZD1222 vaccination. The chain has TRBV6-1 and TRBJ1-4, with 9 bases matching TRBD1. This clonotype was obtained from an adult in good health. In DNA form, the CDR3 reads TGTGCCAGCAGTGATCAACAGGGGGCCCTGCCAACTAATGAAAAACTGTTTTTT. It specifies CASSDQQGALPTNEKLFF.